These 17 T cell receptor beta chains came from one sample sequenced in a study of radiotherapy plus CTLA-4 blockade in lung cancer. Produced via immunoSEQ multiplex PCR; TCRdb's table is partial and in-frame only. The sample yields under 70,000 clones, approximately 80% seen once. The sample in question was peripheral blood, obtained from a patient treated with radiotherapy plus ipilimumab. These receptors were taken from a human donor with non-small cell lung cancer who had a complete response to radiotherapy plus ipilimumab.

This clone was picked up one time. V gene TRBV5-1 combines with J gene TRBJ2-1; perhaps TRBD2 as D (5 bases). Germline loops: CDR1 SGHRS, CDR2 YFSETQ. The CDR3 totals 12 residues. V was shortened by 5 bases and J by 7 bases, with 10 bases between the two germline ends. CDR3 amino acids: CASSWERNEQFF. CDR3 DNA: TGCGCCAGCAGTTGGGAGCGGAATGAGCAGTTCTTC. The variable domain in full, completed from reference TRBV5-1 and TRBJ2-1, reads KAGVTQTPRYLIKTRGQQVTLSCSPISGHRSVSWYQQTPGQGLQFLFEYFSETQRNKGNFPGRFSGRQFSNSRSEMNVSTLELGDSALYLCASSWERNEQFFGPGTRLTVL.

The chain joins TRBV11-1 to TRBJ1-2; a possible D gene is TRBD1 (5 bases). The germline V gene has CDR1 SGHAT and CDR2 FQDESV (reference sequence). V was clipped by 6 bases and J by 8 bases, with 16 bases between them. The CDR3 is 13 residues long. The CDR3 sequence is CASSQPGPQGYTF. The CDR3, as DNA: TGTGCCAGCAGTCAACCGGGACCCCAGGGCTACACCTTC.

V gene TRBV11-3 combines with J gene TRBJ1-4, with 9 bases identical to TRBD1. CDR1 and CDR2 from the germline V gene are SGHNT and YENEEA. The V and J ends lost 4 bases and 5 bases, in that order; junction bases with no gene match: 8. The CDR3 length is 16 residues. CDR3: CASSSSRTGENEKLFF. The CDR3 DNA is TGTGCCAGCAGCTCTTCACGGACAGGGGAGAATGAAAAACTGTTTTTT.

The J gene is TRBJ1-4, the V gene TRBV19, with TRBD1 matching 7 bases. After removal of 6 bases from V and 4 bases from J, the junction contained 8 bases not matched to a gene. Germline V CDR1 and CDR2: LNHDA, SQIVND (reference sequence). This CDR3 has 15 amino acids. The CDR3, as DNA: TGTGCCAGTAGACTCGGGACAGCTATTAATGAAAAACTGTTTTTT. Protein sequence: CASRLGTAINEKLFF.

The V gene is TRBV2, the J gene TRBJ2-2; D is uncertain. CDR3 length: 14 amino acids. The germline V and J ends were trimmed by 8 bases and 0 bases, with 10 bases remaining between them. Germline values: CDR1 SNHLY, CDR2 FYNNEI. For the CDR3, the DNA is TGTGCCAGCGTTTTCGACGCGAACACCGGGGAGCTGTTTTTT. This gives the protein CASVFDANTGELFF.

J is TRBJ2-3 and V is TRBV7-9; D is possibly TRBD2 (5 bases). V lost 5 bases and J lost 0, with 15 bases in between. Germline V gene sequence: CDR1 SEHNR, CDR2 FQNEAQ (reference sequence). The CDR3 length is 16 residues. CDR3 sequence (DNA): TGTGCCAGCAGCCCCCGGACTTTCGCTAGCACAGATACGCAGTATTTT. Protein product: CASSPRTFASTDTQYF.

The chain joins TRBV5-4 to TRBJ2-2; no definite D call. This CDR3 region has 14 residues. Germline CDR1 SGHNT, CDR2 YYREEE (reference sequence). The V and J ends lost 0 bases and 1 base respectively, with 4 bases between them. In DNA form, the CDR3 reads TGTGCCAGCAGCTTGGTACAGAACACCGGGGAGCTGTTTTTT. Its protein is CASSLVQNTGELFF.

This clone occurred a few times. The chain combines TRBV2 with TRBJ2-7; a weak D match, TRBD1 (6 bases). This CDR3 region has 12 residues. Germline CDR1 and CDR2: SNHLY and FYNNEI. The V and J ends lost 8 bases and 3 bases respectively, with 11 bases between them. The CDR3 spells CASRDNNYEQYV. CDR3 nucleotide sequence: TGTGCCAGCCGGGACAATAACTACGAGCAGTACGTC.

CDR3 amino acids: CASTLREGETQYF. The CDR3 DNA reads TGTGCCAGCACCTTAAGGGAGGGAGAGACCCAGTACTTC. The chain employs TRBV6-1 and TRBJ2-5; TRBD2 matches 7 bases. The CDR3 runs 13 residues. Germline assignment: CDR1 MNHNS and CDR2 SASEGT. The ends lost 7 bases at V and 4 bases at J; junction bases unmatched: 6.

This clone has more than one count but fewer than ten. This chain uses TRBV10-3 with TRBJ1-2; D not resolved. The CDR3 length is 14 residues. Deletions cut 4 bases from V and 3 bases from J, with 12 bases between. The germline V gene encodes CDR1 ENHRY and CDR2 SYGVKD. Written as DNA, the CDR3 is TGTGCCATCAGTGTTCGGGCGGTTGACTATGGCTACACCTTC. Translation gives CAISVRAVDYGYTF.

This clone occurred a few times. This rearrangement joins TRBV7-2 to TRBJ2-1, with D tentatively TRBD2 (6 bases). Germline loops: CDR1 SGHTA, CDR2 FQGNSA. This CDR3 is built from 14 residues. V gave up 1 base and J gave up 8 bases, with 12 bases separating them. The CDR3, as DNA: TGTGCCAGCAGCTTAGGGACCCCGGGGGATGAGCAGTTCTTC. As protein: CASSLGTPGDEQFF.

This clone was observed a few times. CDR3 in DNA: TGTGCCACTGGCGGACAGGAAGAGAATGAAAAACTGTTTTTT. Its protein is CATGGQEENEKLFF. The rearrangement uses TRBV18 and TRBJ1-4; 7 nucleotides line up with TRBD1. Germline CDR1 reads KGHSH; CDR2 reads LQKENI. The CDR3 loop spans 14 amino acids. Losses at the gene ends were 10 bases for V and 5 bases for J; bases not matched to a gene: 10. Filled out from reference TRBV18 and TRBJ1-4, the complete variable domain reads NAGVMQNPRHLVRRRGQEARLRCSPMKGHSHVYWYRQLPEEGLKFMVYLQKENIIDESGMPKERFSAEFPKEGPSILRIQQVVRGDSAAYFCATGGQEENEKLFFGSGTQLSVL.

The chain has TRBV27 and TRBJ2-7; D remains ambiguous. Per germline, CDR1 MNHEY and CDR2 SMNVEV (reference sequence). This CDR3 is built from 14 residues. With 7 bases removed from V and 2 bases from J, the gap between germline ends came to 15 bases. The CDR3 loop reads CASKDGFPTYEQYF. In DNA form, the CDR3 reads TGTGCCAGCAAGGACGGGTTCCCAACCTACGAGCAGTACTTC.

This chain connects TRBV29-1 to TRBJ2-7; D unresolved. Germline CDR1 and CDR2: SQVTM and ANQGSEA. The CDR3 runs to 10 residues. V lost 7 bases and J 6 bases, leaving 10 bases between the germline ends. The CDR3 bases are TGCAGCGATCCAGGTCGCGAGCAGTACGTC. Translated: CSDPGREQYV.

The chain links TRBV9 to TRBJ2-3, with TRBD2 matching 10 bases. The V gene's germline CDR1 is SGDLS and CDR2 YYNGEE. V dropped 0 bases and J dropped 4; count of bases not matched to a gene: 2. This CDR3 comprises 15 residues. The CDR3: CASSVGAGGADTQYF. The CDR3 region has the DNA TGTGCCAGCAGCGTAGGAGCGGGAGGGGCAGATACGCAGTATTTT.

The rearrangement joins TRBV5-5 to TRBJ1-2; TRBD1 is a possible D gene (6 bases). CDR3 length equals 13 residues. In germline, CDR1 is SGHKS, CDR2 YYEKEE (reference sequence). V lost 2 bases, J lost 6 bases, and 11 bases lay in between. Here the CDR3 DNA reads TGTGCCAGCAGCTTCGGCGCAGGGGATGGCTACACCTTC. Residues: CASSFGAGDGYTF.

The chain couples TRBV5-4 to TRBJ2-1; 13 bases are a match to TRBD2. The CDR3 spans 15 residues. With 4 bases clipped from V and 16 bases from J, the junction kept 14 bases outside the gene matches. The germline gives CDR1 SGHNT, CDR2 YYREEE (reference sequence). CDR3 protein: CASSPWTSGGPPSFF. DNA for the CDR3: TGTGCCAGCAGCCCCTGGACTAGCGGGGGACCCCCCAGCTTCTTC. The full variable domain, its missing parts supplied by reference TRBV5-4 and TRBJ2-1, is ETGVTQSPTHLIKTRGQQVTLRCSSQSGHNTVSWYQQALGQGPQFIFQYYREEENGRGNFPPRFSGLQFPNYSSELNVNALELDDSALYLCASSPWTSGGPPSFFGPGTRLTVL.